Given below is one TCR beta chain in context. This record comes from a study of cytomegalovirus exposure and HLA in healthy donors. At the level of the study: Researchers found that approximately 85% of 398 genotyped donors fell within the Caucasian-associated ancestry cluster.

V dropped 0 bases and J dropped 2 bases, with 13 bases sitting between them. Germline V gives CDR1 SGHTS, CDR2 YDEGEE. CDR3 size: 16 residues. It was with 60 Vbeta and 13 Jbeta primers that the PCR ran. Libraries were prepared by immunoSEQ multiplex PCR; TCRdb keeps only in-frame clonotypes and omits some of them. The sample gives roughly 92,000 clones, 80% of which show up once; 20% to 30% is in the top ten. V and J are TRBV5-8 and TRBJ2-3, with D perhaps TRBD2 (5 bases). The sequenced material came from PBMCs. This sequence originates from a woman aged 50 to 65 in good health and CMV-seropositive. CDR3 protein: CASSLGSLVYTDTQYF. The CDR3 DNA reads as TGTGCCAGCAGCTTGGGGTCACTAGTCTACACAGATACGCAGTATTTT.